This T cell receptor beta chain was documented in a study of blood T cell repertoires in COVID-19. The wider study: Samples taken during acute and convalescent COVID-19 were collected in the United States, Italy and Spain. T cells, B-cell-depleted T cells, or PBMCs provided the cDNA or gDNA that served as material.

The CDR3 length is 13 residues. The V end was cut by 2 bases, the J end by 10 bases, with 14 bases between. Germline V CDR1 and CDR2: SGHAT, FQDESV (reference sequence). Per the original methods: Scientists estimated how many nucleated cells there were by amplifying reference gene primers. TCRdb's table, derived via immunoSEQ multiplex PCR, lists solely in-frame clones and lacks some. V, J and clone size reflect that table, while D and trimming were determined from the DNA. The sample lists about 490,000 clones, over 75% occurring once. The chain joins TRBV11-1 to TRBJ1-1; D remains ambiguous. The receptor comes from a human donor in a cohort sampled during active COVID-19. Sequenced: peripheral blood. CDR3 amino acids: CASSLHQSGGAFF. The CDR3 DNA sequence: TGTGCCAGCAGCTTACATCAGTCCGGCGGAGCTTTCTTT.